Below are 32 T cell receptor beta chains sequenced from a single sample in a study of shared clonotypes between healthy human individuals. Generated by immunoSEQ multiplex PCR, the TCRdb table keeps only in-frame clones and is missing some. The sample lists roughly 1,500,000 clones; around 98.5% were seen once. Source material: naive CD4+ T cells sorted from blood. Subset noted: CD45RA+ positively selected. The receptors were sampled from a man aged 30-40 years in good health.

This chain links TRBV12-5 with TRBJ1-2; TRBD1 matches at 10 bases. Unmatched junction bases numbered 10, after V lost 6 bases and J lost 3 bases. This CDR3 has 16 residues. Germline-derived CDR1 and CDR2 are LGHNT and FRNRAP. The DNA for the CDR3 is TGTGCTAGTGGCGGTGACAGGGGGCGAAGGGACTATGGCTACACCTTC. Protein: CASGGDRGRRDYGYTF.

V usage is TRBV10-3 and J usage is TRBJ2-2; 10 bases map to TRBD1. CDR3 size: 16 residues. Germline values: CDR1 ENHRY, CDR2 SYGVKD. The V gene end was trimmed by 10 bases and the J gene end by 3 bases; junction bases not matched to a gene: 11. The CDR3: CATGRDRGVDTGELFF. The CDR3 coding sequence is TGTGCCACCGGGAGGGACAGGGGAGTAGACACCGGGGAGCTGTTTTTT.

This chain links TRBV11-2 with TRBJ1-1; D remains ambiguous. This CDR3 spans 11 amino acids. CDR1 and CDR2 (germline): SGHAT, FQNNGV. Between the trimmed V and J ends, which lost 3 bases and 8 bases, there was a span of 7 bases. The CDR3, as DNA: TGTGCCAGCAGCTTCCCCGGGGAAGCTTTCTTT. As protein: CASSFPGEAFF.

The chain is built from TRBV5-4 and TRBJ1-1; D uncertain. Trimming took 4 bases from V and 1 from J, leaving 14 bases between them. This CDR3 comprises 15 residues. Germline V gives CDR1 SGHNT, CDR2 YYREEE (reference sequence). The CDR3 spells CASSPQIRRNTEAFF. As DNA, the CDR3 is TGTGCCAGCAGCCCACAGATAAGACGGAACACTGAAGCTTTCTTT. The full variable domain, with the rest looked up from reference TRBV5-4 and TRBJ1-1, is ETGVTQSPTHLIKTRGQQVTLRCSSQSGHNTVSWYQQALGQGPQFIFQYYREEENGRGNFPPRFSGLQFPNYSSELNVNALELDDSALYLCASSPQIRRNTEAFFGQGTRLTVV.

The chain carries TRBV10-1 and TRBJ2-3; D ambiguous. The CDR3 spans 15 residues. Trimming removed 4 bases from V and 2 bases from J, with 13 bases in between. Germline CDR1 is WNHNN and CDR2 is SYGVQD (reference sequence). DNA for the CDR3: TGCGCCAGCAGTGTCCGAGCTCAACCCACAGATACGCAGTATTTT. Translating gives CASSVRAQPTDTQYF.

The chain links TRBV29-1 to TRBJ2-5; tentative D call: TRBD2 (5 bases). CDR3 length equals 11 residues. Germline values: CDR1 SQVTM, CDR2 ANQGSEA. V was clipped by 6 bases and J by 6 bases, with 11 bases between them. CDR3 protein: CSVTGSQTQYF. The DNA of the CDR3 is TGCAGCGTCACGGGGTCGCAGACCCAGTACTTC.

This clone was detected only once. This chain joins TRBV5-6 and TRBJ2-1, with D possibly being TRBD2 (5 bases). There are 13 residues in the CDR3. The V end was cut by 2 bases, the J end by 8 bases, with 11 bases between. Germline loops: CDR1 SGHDT, CDR2 YYEEEE. The CDR3 loop is CASSFEGIDEQFF. The CDR3 coding sequence is TGTGCCAGCAGCTTTGAGGGAATCGATGAGCAGTTCTTC. Together with reference TRBV5-6 and TRBJ2-1, the CDR3 gives the full variable domain: DAGVTQSPTHLIKTRGQQVTLRCSPKSGHDTVSWYQQALGQGPQFIFQYYEEEERQRGNFPDRFSGHQFPNYSSELNVNALLLGDSALYLCASSFEGIDEQFFGPGTRLTVL.

This chain connects TRBV5-1 to TRBJ2-1, with 8 bases that match TRBD2. The CDR3 sequence is 16 residues long. J lost 3 bases, V lost 0 bases, and 5 bases had no gene match. Germline CDR1 is SGHRS and CDR2 is YFSETQ. CDR3 nucleotides: TGCGCCAGCAGCTTGGGCGGGGGACTAGACTACAATGAGCAGTTCTTC. As protein: CASSLGGGLDYNEQFF.

With respect to this clone: Compared with germline, one end of the junction differs, possibly owing to a read error. This chain links TRBV6-6 with TRBJ2-7, with 7 bases fitting TRBD1. The CDR3 sequence is 12 residues long. Germline lookup yields CDR1 MNHNY and CDR2 SVGAGI (reference sequence). Here the CDR3 DNA reads TGTGCCAGCAGAGAAGGTAGGGGGCGTCGCGACTTC. Its protein is CASREGRGRRDF.

In DNA, the CDR3 is TGTGCCAGCAGCCCCCCCGGGCGCCCGAACACCGGGGAGCTGTTTTTT. It yields the protein CASSPPGRPNTGELFF. This chain connects TRBV7-3 to TRBJ2-2; D remains unclear. The V end lost 5 bases, the J end lost 0 bases, and 13 bases lay between the germline ends. Looked up from germline, CDR1 is SGHTA and CDR2 is FQGTGA. The CDR3 is made up of 16 amino acids.

This chain connects TRBV4-3 to TRBJ2-3; the match to TRBD2 covers 14 bases. Germline CDR1 and CDR2: LGHNA and YSLEER. J gave up 3 bases and V 0 bases, and 2 bases lay outside the gene matches. This CDR3 is 17 amino acids long. Here the CDR3 DNA reads TGCGCCAGCAGCCAAGATTGGACTAGCGGGAGGACAGATACGCAGTATTTT. It codes for CASSQDWTSGRTDTQYF.

J is TRBJ1-1 and V is TRBV28, with 9 nucleotides matching TRBD1. With V trimmed by 6 bases and J by 4 bases, 9 bases remained unmatched. The CDR3 is made up of 15 amino acids. CDR1 and CDR2 from the germline V gene are MDHEN and SYDVKM. CDR3 sequence: CASSPRDRAGTEAFF. CDR3 sequence (DNA): TGTGCCAGCAGCCCTCGGGACAGGGCTGGCACTGAAGCTTTCTTT.

The chain is built from TRBV6-1 and TRBJ1-2, with 7 bases fitting TRBD1. The junction had 3 bases not matched to a gene; V was cut back by 5 bases and J by 0 bases. CDR3 length equals 14 residues. Germline CDR1 and CDR2: MNHNS and SASEGT. CDR3 sequence reads: CASSRQGSNYGYTF. As DNA, the CDR3 is TGTGCCAGCAGTAGACAGGGCTCTAACTATGGCTACACCTTC.

This CDR3 is CASSERGTLSSYNEQFF. The CDR3 nucleotides are TGTGCCAGCAGTGAAAGGGGCACCTTGAGCTCCTACAATGAGCAGTTCTTC. This chain uses TRBV25-1 with TRBJ2-1, with D possibly being TRBD1 (5 bases). The CDR3 loop spans 17 amino acids. Between the trimmed V and J ends, which lost 2 bases and 0 bases, there was a span of 14 bases. Germline assignment: CDR1 MGHDK and CDR2 SYGVNS.

The chain carries TRBV18 and TRBJ1-1; TRBD1 matches 8 bases. The V segment lost 2 bases and the J segment 1 base; nucleotides outside the gene matches: 6. From germline, CDR1 is KGHSH and CDR2 LQKENI. The CDR3 spans 16 residues. The CDR3 bases are TGTGCCAGCTCACCAAGCTACGGGACAGGGAACACTGAAGCTTTCTTT. Its translation is CASSPSYGTGNTEAFF.

CDR3 bases: TGCGCCAGCAGCCAAGAACTAGCGGGAGTGAGCAATGAGCAGTTCTTC. As protein: CASSQELAGVSNEQFF. V gene TRBV4-3 combines with J gene TRBJ2-1, with 11 bases fitting TRBD2. With V trimmed by 0 bases and J by 6 bases, 4 bases remained unmatched. Germline CDR1 and CDR2: LGHNA and YSLEER. The CDR3 sequence is 16 residues long.

Comments on this clone: One junction end disagrees with the germline gene, perhaps due to a read error. The CDR3 here is CAVGEVPQF. The CDR3 nucleotides read TGTGCCGTGGGTGAAGTCCCTCAATTC. The chain joins TRBV28 to TRBJ2-7; D is uncertain. CDR1 is MDHEN, CDR2 SYDVKM, per germline. This CDR3 has 9 amino acids.

This chain connects TRBV7-9 to TRBJ1-1; maybe TRBD1 (6 bases). Germline CDR1 is SEHNR and CDR2 is FQNEAQ (reference sequence). The CDR3 has 13 amino acids. V lost 8 bases to trimming and J lost 1 base, with 11 bases between them. Here the CDR3 reads CASATGTNTEAFF. In DNA form, the CDR3 reads TGTGCCAGCGCAACAGGGACGAACACTGAAGCTTTCTTT.

The chain uses TRBV5-4 and TRBJ2-7; tentatively, D is TRBD2 (6 bases). The CDR3 is 15 residues long. Germline CDR1 SGHNT, CDR2 YYREEE (reference sequence). V gave up 4 bases and J gave up 7 bases, with 21 bases separating them. CDR3 DNA: TGTGCCAGCAGCATCCCTCAAAAGGGAGGAGGAGAGCAGTACTTC. The encoded protein is CASSIPQKGGGEQYF.

The V gene is TRBV6-1, the J gene TRBJ2-1; D call uncertain. The germline CDR1 and CDR2 sequences are MNHNS and SASEGT. Trimming removed 6 bases from V and 10 bases from J, with 7 bases in between. The CDR3 has 10 amino acids. CDR3 sequence (DNA): TGTGCCAGCAGACCGAAAGAGCAGTTCTTC. It yields the protein CASRPKEQFF.

V usage is TRBV18 and J usage is TRBJ2-7; 13 bases fit TRBD2. Germline CDR1 reads KGHSH; CDR2 reads LQKENI. This CDR3 has 19 residues. V lost 4 bases and J lost 0; bases outside the gene matches: 12. CDR3 coding DNA: TGTGCCAGCTCACTGGGGGGGACTAGCGGGACCCTGAACTCCTACGAGCAGTACTTC. Translating gives CASSLGGTSGTLNSYEQYF.

V and J are TRBV2 and TRBJ2-2; 9 positions match TRBD1. Trimming at V came to 10 bases and at J to 5 bases, leaving 11 bases not matched to a gene. This CDR3 has 15 residues. Germline V gene sequence: CDR1 SNHLY, CDR2 FYNNEI. The chain's CDR3 is CAKSGTGRRTGELFF. The CDR3 DNA follows: TGTGCCAAATCCGGGACAGGGAGGAGAACCGGGGAGCTGTTTTTT. The full variable domain, with the rest looked up from reference TRBV2 and TRBJ2-2, is EPEVTQTPSHQVTQMGQEVILRCVPISNHLYFYWYRQILGQKVEFLVSFYNNEISEKSEIFDDQFSVERPDGSNFTLKIRSTKLEDSAMYFCAKSGTGRRTGELFFGEGSRLTVL.

V and J are TRBV7-2 and TRBJ1-1; D call uncertain. Germline CDR1 and CDR2: SGHTA and FQGNSA. Trimming left V 2 bases short and J 11 bases short, with 18 bases between. There are 14 residues in the CDR3. The CDR3 here is CASSLSVSSVSAFF. In DNA form, the CDR3 reads TGTGCCAGCAGCTTAAGTGTTTCCTCGGTAAGCGCTTTCTTT.

This clone showed up just once. The CDR3: CASSFPGRLGEAFF. CDR3 bases: TGTGCCAGCAGCTTTCCAGGCCGGTTGGGTGAAGCTTTCTTT. This chain connects TRBV5-4 to TRBJ1-1; D gene ambiguous. Germline V gives CDR1 SGHNT, CDR2 YYREEE (reference sequence). Deletions cut 2 bases from V and 7 bases from J, with 15 bases between. CDR3 size: 14 residues.

The V call is TRBV14, the J call TRBJ2-1, with 9 bases fitting TRBD2. Losses at the gene ends were 1 base for V and 4 bases for J; bases not matched to a gene: 17. CDR1 is SGHDN, CDR2 FVKESK, per germline. The CDR3 loop spans 20 amino acids. The CDR3 protein is CASSQVPSARREGRYNEQFF. For the CDR3, the DNA is TGTGCCAGCAGCCAAGTTCCCTCGGCCCGGCGGGAGGGCCGATACAATGAGCAGTTCTTC.

This chain uses TRBV11-2 with TRBJ2-7, with a tentative D call TRBD1 (5 bases). CDR1 and CDR2 (germline): SGHAT, FQNNGV. Trimming stripped 5 bases from V and 3 bases from J, with 17 bases between. The CDR3 totals 15 residues. CDR3 protein: CASSPSIRAIYEQYF. CDR3 sequence (DNA): TGTGCCAGCAGCCCTTCCATCAGGGCTATCTACGAGCAGTACTTC.

Comments on this clone: Different DNA sequences within this sample yield the same CDR3. The gene calls are TRBV9 and TRBJ2-2; D gene uncertain. Per the germline V gene, CDR1 is SGDLS and CDR2 is YYNGEE. V lost 0 bases and J 5 bases, leaving 5 bases between the germline ends. This CDR3 region has 13 residues. Here the CDR3 DNA reads TGTGCCAGCAGCGTAGATCCTACCGGGGAGCTGTTTTTT. It encodes CASSVDPTGELFF.

The V gene is TRBV5-1, the J gene TRBJ2-2; D unclear. CDR3 length equals 16 residues. V lost 0 bases and J lost 4, with 13 bases in between. Per the germline V gene, CDR1 is SGHRS and CDR2 is YFSETQ. The chain's CDR3 is CASSLAEIATTGELFF. The CDR3 DNA follows: TGCGCCAGCAGCTTGGCAGAAATAGCTACCACCGGGGAGCTGTTTTTT.

The chain combines TRBV29-1 with TRBJ2-7; D unresolved. This CDR3 has 11 amino acids. Germline V CDR1 and CDR2: SQVTM, ANQGSEA. The germline V and J ends were trimmed by 6 bases and 7 bases, with 13 bases remaining between them. The CDR3 coding sequence is TGCAGCGTCGTTACGAGCAAAGAGCAGTACTTC. This sequence encodes CSVVTSKEQYF.

In the case of this clone: Other DNA sequences in this specimen translate into the identical CDR3. The chain couples TRBV7-3 to TRBJ2-3, with TRBD2 identical over 7 bases. CDR1 SGHTA and CDR2 FQGTGA come from the germline V gene. The V and J ends lost 2 bases and 2 bases, in that order; junction bases with no gene match: 4. CDR3 size: 15 residues. The CDR3 protein is CASSLLAASTDTQYF. The CDR3 DNA is TGTGCCAGCAGCTTACTAGCGGCTTCCACAGATACGCAGTATTTT.

A single count supports this clone. V usage is TRBV7-8 and J usage is TRBJ1-1; 8 nucleotides agree with TRBD1. The V gene's germline CDR1 is SGHVS and CDR2 FQNEAQ. CDR3 size: 14 residues. After removal of 2 bases from V and 6 bases from J, the junction contained 5 bases not matched to a gene. CDR3: CASSLQGARAEAFF. The CDR3 bases are TGTGCCAGCAGCTTACAGGGGGCGAGGGCTGAAGCTTTCTTT.

This clone was seen only once. The chain couples TRBV6-1 to TRBJ1-5, with 7 bases aligning to TRBD1. V lost 2 bases, J lost 5 bases, and 21 bases stayed unmatched. Germline CDR1 is MNHNS and CDR2 is SASEGT. This CDR3 is 20 amino acids long. The CDR3 protein is CASSEKDFVPDRVVDQPQHF. The CDR3 nucleotides read TGTGCCAGCAGTGAAAAAGACTTTGTCCCCGACAGGGTAGTCGATCAGCCCCAGCATTTT.